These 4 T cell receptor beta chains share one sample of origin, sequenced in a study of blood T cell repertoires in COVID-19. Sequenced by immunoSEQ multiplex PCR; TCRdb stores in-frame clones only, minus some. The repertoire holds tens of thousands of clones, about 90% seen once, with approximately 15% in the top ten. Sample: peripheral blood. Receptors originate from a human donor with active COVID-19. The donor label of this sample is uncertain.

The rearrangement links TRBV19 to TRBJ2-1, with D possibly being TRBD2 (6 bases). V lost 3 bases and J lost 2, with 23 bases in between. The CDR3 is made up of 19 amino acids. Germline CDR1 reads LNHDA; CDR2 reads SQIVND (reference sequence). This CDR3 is CASSMSPFAGRLTYNEQFF. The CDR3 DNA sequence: TGTGCCAGTAGTATGTCCCCTTTCGCGGGGAGACTTACCTACAATGAGCAGTTCTTC.

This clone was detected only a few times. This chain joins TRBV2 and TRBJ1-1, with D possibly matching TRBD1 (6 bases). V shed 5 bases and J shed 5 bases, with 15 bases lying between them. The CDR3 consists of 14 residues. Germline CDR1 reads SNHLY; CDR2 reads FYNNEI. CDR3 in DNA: TGTGCCAGCAGTAAACAGGGATTAGAGACTGAAGCTTTCTTT. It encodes CASSKQGLETEAFF.

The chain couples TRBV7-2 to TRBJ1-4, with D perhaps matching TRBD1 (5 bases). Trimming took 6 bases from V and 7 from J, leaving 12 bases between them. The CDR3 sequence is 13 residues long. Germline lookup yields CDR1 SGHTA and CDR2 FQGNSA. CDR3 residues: CASRPGRAEKLFF. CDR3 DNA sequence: TGTGCCAGCAGGCCAGGGAGGGCTGAAAAACTGTTTTTT.

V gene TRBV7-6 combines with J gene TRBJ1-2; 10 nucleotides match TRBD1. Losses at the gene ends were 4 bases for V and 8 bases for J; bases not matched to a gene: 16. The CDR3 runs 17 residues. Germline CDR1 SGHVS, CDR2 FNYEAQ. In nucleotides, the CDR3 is TGTGCCAGCAGCTCACTAAGATATGACAGGGGGCGACGAGGCTACACCTTC. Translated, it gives CASSSLRYDRGRRGYTF.